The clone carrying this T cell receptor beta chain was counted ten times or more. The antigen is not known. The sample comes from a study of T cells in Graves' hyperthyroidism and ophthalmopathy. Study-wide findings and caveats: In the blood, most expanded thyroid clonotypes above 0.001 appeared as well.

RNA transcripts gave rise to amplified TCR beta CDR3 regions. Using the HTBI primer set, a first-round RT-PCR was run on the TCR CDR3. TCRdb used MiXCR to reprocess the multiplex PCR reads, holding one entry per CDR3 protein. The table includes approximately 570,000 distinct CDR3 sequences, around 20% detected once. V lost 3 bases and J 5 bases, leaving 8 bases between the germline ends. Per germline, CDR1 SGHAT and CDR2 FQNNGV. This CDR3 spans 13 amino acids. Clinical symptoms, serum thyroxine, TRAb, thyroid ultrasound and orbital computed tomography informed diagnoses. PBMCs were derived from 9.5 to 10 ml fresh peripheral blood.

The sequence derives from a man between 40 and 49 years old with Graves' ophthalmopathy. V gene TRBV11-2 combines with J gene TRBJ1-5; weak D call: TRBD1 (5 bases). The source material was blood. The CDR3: CASSFSRDQPQHF. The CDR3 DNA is TGTGCCAGCAGCTTTTCCAGGGATCAGCCCCAGCATTTT.